The entry that follows covers one T cell receptor beta chain sequence. Antigen specificity is unknown. The data originate from a study of neoadjuvant anti-PD-1 for oral cavity cancer. General study findings and limits: Higher pretreatment Treg/Th17 ratios tracked higher pretreatment blood clonality.

Most PBMC samples had roughly 0.45 ug input DNA in six replicates. The table came from immunoSEQ multiplex PCR; TCRdb's copy has only in-frame clones and leaves some out. The table has about 68,000 clones, about 85% seen once. The time point was: after neoadjuvant nivolumab, at surgical resection. Patients had HPV-negative, locally advanced oral cavity squamous cell carcinoma. V was trimmed by 0 bases and J by 0 bases, leaving 7 bases between them. The CDR3 is made up of 15 amino acids. Germline V gene lookup returns CDR1 SGHTA and CDR2 FQGNSA. The rearrangement links TRBV7-2 to TRBJ2-3; D uncertain. The specimen was PBMCs, collected after nivolumab (anti-PD-1) treatment. The source of this sequence is a person aged 35 to 85 with oral cavity squamous cell carcinoma. The CDR3 DNA sequence: TGTGCCAGCAGCTTAGCATCAGGTAGCACAGATACGCAGTATTTT. As protein: CASSLASGSTDTQYF.